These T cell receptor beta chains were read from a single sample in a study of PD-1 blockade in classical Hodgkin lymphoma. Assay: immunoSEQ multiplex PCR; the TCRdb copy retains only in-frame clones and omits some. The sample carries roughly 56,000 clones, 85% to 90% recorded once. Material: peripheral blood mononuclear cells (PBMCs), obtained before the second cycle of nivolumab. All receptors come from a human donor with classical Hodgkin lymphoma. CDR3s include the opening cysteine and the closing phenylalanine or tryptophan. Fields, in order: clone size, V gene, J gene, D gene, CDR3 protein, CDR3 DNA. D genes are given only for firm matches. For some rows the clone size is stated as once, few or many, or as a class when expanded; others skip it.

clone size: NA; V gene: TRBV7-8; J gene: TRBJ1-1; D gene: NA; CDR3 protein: CASSLATEAFF; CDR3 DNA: TGTGCCAGCAGCTTGGCGACTGAAGCTTTCTTT
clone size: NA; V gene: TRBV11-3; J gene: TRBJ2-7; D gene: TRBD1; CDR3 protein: CASSLGGQGMNEQYF; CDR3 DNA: TGTGCCAGCAGCTTAGGGGGACAGGGGATGAACGAGCAGTACTTC
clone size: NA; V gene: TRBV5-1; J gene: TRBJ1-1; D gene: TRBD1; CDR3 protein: CASSRGQGMNTEAFF; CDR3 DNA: TGCGCCAGCAGCAGGGGACAGGGAATGAACACTGAAGCTTTCTTT
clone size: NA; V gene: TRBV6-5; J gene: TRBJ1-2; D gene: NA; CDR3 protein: CASSYGHGYTF; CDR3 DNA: TGTGCCAGCAGTTACGGGCATGGCTACACCTTC
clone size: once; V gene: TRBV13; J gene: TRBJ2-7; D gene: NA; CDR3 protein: CASSWGGAEREQYF; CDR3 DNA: TGTGCCAGCAGCTGGGGCGGGGCCGAGCGAGAGCAGTACTTC
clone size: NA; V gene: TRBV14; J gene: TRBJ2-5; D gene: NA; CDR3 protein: CASSSLAGGETQYF; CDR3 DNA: TGTGCCAGCAGCTCCCTAGCAGGGGGGGAGACCCAGTACTTC
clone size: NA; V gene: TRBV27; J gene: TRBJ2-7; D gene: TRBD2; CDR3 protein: CASSFRGAGGRYEQYF; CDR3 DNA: TGTGCCAGCAGTTTCCGCGGAGCGGGGGGACGCTACGAGCAGTACTTC
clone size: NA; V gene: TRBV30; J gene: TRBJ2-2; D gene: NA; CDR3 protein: CAWFAGTGPTGELFF; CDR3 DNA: TGTGCCTGGTTCGCCGGGACGGGTCCCACCGGGGAGCTGTTTTTT
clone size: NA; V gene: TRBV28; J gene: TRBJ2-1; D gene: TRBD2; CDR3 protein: CASRAGGNYNEQFF; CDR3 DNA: TGTGCCAGCAGAGCGGGGGGTAACTACAATGAGCAGTTCTTC
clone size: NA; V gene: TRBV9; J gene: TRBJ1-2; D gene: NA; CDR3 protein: CASSPRGGELANYGYTF; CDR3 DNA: TGTGCCAGCAGCCCCCGAGGAGGGGAACTAGCTAACTATGGCTACACCTTC
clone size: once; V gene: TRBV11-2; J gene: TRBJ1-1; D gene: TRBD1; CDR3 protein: CASSPDRDLLTEAFF; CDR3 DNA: TGTGCCAGCAGCCCGGACAGGGATCTACTCACTGAAGCTTTCTTT
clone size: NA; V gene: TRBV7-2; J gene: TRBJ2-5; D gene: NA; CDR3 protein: CASSLAGRGETQYF; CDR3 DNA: TGTGCCAGCAGCTTAGCGGGCAGGGGAGAGACCCAGTACTTC
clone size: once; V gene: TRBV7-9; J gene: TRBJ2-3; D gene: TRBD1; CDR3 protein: CASSQGQSTDTQYF; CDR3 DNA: TGTGCCAGCAGCCAGGGACAGAGCACAGATACGCAGTATTTT
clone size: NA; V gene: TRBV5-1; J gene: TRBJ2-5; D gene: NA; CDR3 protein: CASRGTGDQETQYF; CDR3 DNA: TGCGCCAGCAGGGGGACGGGAGACCAAGAGACCCAGTACTTC
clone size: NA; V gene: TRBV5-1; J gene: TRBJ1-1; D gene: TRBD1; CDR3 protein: CASSLAGTGGTEAFF; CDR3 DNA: TGCGCCAGCAGCTTGGCCGGGACAGGGGGGACTGAAGCTTTCTTT
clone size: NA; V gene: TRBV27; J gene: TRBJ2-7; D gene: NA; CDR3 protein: CASTRSLGAYEQYF; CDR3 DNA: TGTGCCAGCACCCGTTCATTGGGGGCCTACGAGCAGTACTTC
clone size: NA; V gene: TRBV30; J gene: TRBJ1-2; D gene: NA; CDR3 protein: CAWSVWDYGYTF; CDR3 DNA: TGTGCCTGGAGTGTATGGGACTATGGCTACACCTTC
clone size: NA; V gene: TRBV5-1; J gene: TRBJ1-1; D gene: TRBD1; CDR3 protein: CASSLLTGDPEAFF; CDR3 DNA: TGCGCCAGCAGCCTACTAACAGGGGATCCTGAAGCTTTCTTT
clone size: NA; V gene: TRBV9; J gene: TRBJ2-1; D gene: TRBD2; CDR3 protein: CASAGLADPSYNEQFF; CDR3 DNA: TGTGCCAGCGCGGGACTAGCGGACCCCTCCTACAATGAGCAGTTCTTC
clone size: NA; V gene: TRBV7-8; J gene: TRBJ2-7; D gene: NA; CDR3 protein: CASSLEASLYEQYF; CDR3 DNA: TGTGCCAGCAGCTTAGAGGCATCCCTTTACGAGCAGTACTTC
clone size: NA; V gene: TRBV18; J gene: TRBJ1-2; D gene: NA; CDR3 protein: CASSPGSPNNYGYTF; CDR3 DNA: TGTGCCAGCTCACCAGGGAGCCCCAACAACTATGGCTACACCTTC
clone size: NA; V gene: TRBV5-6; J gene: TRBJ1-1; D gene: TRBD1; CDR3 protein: CASSYLDRGGDTEAFF; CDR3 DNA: TGTGCCAGCAGCTACCTAGACAGGGGAGGTGACACTGAAGCTTTCTTT
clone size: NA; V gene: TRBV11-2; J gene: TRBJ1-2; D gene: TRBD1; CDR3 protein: CASSFRTGVTPNYGYTF; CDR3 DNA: TGTGCCAGCAGCTTTAGGACAGGGGTTACCCCCAACTATGGCTACACCTTC
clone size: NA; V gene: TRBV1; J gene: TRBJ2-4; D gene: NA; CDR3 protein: CTSSQSIVPGLAGGDGKNIQYF; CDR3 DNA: TGCACCAGCAGCCAATCCATAGTCCCGGGACTAGCGGGGGGGGACGGCAAAAACATTCAGTACTTC
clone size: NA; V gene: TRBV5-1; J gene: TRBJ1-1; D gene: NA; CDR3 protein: CASSLDRLNTEAFF; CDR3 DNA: TGCGCCAGCAGCTTAGACAGGTTGAACACTGAAGCTTTCTTT
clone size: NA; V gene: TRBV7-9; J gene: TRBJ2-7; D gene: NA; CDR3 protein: CASSQLLEPYEQYF; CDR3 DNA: TGTGCCAGCAGCCAGCTACTAGAGCCCTACGAGCAGTACTTC
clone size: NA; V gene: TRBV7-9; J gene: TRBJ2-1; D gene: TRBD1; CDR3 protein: CASSVTGGSDEQFF; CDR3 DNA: TGTGCCAGCAGCGTAACAGGGGGGTCCGATGAGCAGTTCTTC
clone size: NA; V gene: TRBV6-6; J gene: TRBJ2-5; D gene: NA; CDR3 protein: CASSSSASWETQYF; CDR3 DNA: TGTGCCAGCAGTTCATCTGCTAGTTGGGAGACCCAGTACTTC
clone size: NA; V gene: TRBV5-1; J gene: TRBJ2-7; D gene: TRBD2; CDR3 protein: CASGQTSGGTEQYF; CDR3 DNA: TGCGCCAGCGGCCAGACTAGCGGGGGAACCGAGCAGTACTTC
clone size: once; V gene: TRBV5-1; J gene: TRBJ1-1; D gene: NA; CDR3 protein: CASSSEGGSSTEAFF; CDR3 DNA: TGCGCCAGCAGCTCTGAGGGTGGGAGTAGCACTGAAGCTTTCTTT
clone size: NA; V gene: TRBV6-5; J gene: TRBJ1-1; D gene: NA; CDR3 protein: CASRDPNYWGAFF; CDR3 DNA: TGTGCCAGCAGGGACCCAAACTATTGGGGAGCTTTCTTT
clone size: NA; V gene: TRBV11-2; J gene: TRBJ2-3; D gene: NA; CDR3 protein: CASSLGYGRAGDTQYF; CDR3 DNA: TGTGCCAGCAGCTTAGGTTATGGCAGGGCAGGAGATACGCAGTATTTT
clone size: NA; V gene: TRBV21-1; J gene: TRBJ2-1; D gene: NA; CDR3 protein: CATRGGSPGGQPYDEQFF; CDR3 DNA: TGTGCCACCCGGGGGGGCTCCCCGGGGGGGCAACCCTACGATGAGCAGTTCTTC
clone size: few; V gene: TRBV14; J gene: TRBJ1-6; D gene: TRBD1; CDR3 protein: CASSHHGQGNSPLHF; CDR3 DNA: TGTGCCAGCAGCCACCATGGACAGGGCAATTCACCCCTCCACTTT
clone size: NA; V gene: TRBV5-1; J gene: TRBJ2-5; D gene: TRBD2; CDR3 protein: CASTLTGGETQYF; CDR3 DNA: TGCGCCAGCACCTTAACGGGGGGAGAGACCCAGTACTTC
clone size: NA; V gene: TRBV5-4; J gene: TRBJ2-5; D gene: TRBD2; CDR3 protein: CASSLTSGGQETQYF; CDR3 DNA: TGTGCCAGCAGTCTGACTAGCGGGGGGCAAGAGACCCAGTACTTC
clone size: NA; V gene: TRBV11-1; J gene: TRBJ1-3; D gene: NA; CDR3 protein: CASSNTIRGPGNTIYF; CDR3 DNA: TGTGCCAGCAGCAATACCATACGGGGGCCTGGAAACACCATATATTTT
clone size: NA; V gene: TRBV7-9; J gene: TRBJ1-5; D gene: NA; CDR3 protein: CASSPRGSNQPQHF; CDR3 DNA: TGTGCCAGCAGCCCTAGGGGCAGCAATCAGCCCCAGCATTTT
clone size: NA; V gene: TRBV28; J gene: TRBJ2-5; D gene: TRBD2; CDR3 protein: CASSLQLAGAETQYF; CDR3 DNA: TGTGCCAGCAGTTTACAACTAGCGGGGGCAGAGACCCAGTACTTC
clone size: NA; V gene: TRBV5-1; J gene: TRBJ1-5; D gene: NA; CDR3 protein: CASSLSGSNQPQHF; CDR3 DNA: TGCGCCAGCAGCTTGTCGGGGTCCAATCAGCCCCAGCATTTT
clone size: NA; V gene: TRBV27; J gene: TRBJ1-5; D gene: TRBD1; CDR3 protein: CASSLDRDNQPQHF; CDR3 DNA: TGTGCCAGCAGTCTCGACAGGGACAATCAGCCCCAGCATTTT
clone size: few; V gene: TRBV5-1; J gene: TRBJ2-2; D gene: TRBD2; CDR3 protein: CASSGTSGANTGELFF; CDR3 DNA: TGCGCCAGCAGCGGGACTAGCGGGGCGAACACCGGGGAGCTGTTTTTT
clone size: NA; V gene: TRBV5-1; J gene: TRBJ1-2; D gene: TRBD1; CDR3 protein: CASSTGQEGYGYTF; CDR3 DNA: TGCGCCAGCAGCACCGGACAGGAAGGCTATGGCTACACCTTC
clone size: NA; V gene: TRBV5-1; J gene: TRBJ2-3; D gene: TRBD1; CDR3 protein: CASSLRGQATDTQYF; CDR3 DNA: TGCGCCAGCAGCTTGCGAGGACAGGCTACAGATACGCAGTATTTT